The clone carrying this T cell receptor beta chain has ten or more counts. Its matching antigen is unknown. The observed sequence ends 3 residues before the CDR3 terminus, with the missing tail filled in from the germline J gene. The CDR3 runs 14 residues. The ends were cut back, 3 bases at V and 5 bases at J, with 11 bases in the middle. Germline CDR1 GTSNPN, CDR2 SVGIG (reference sequence). Control and CVID samples contributed equal amounts of genomic DNA. Sequencing was performed with immunoSEQ multiplex PCR; in TCRdb, only in-frame clones are kept and a portion is missing. The sample shows about 35,000 clones, no singletons; the ten largest hold 2.5% to 3.5%. These data come from a study of T cell clonality in common variable immunodeficiency. Regarding the study as a whole: In common variable immunodeficiency, TCR beta chains reportedly carried fewer deletions and N-nucleotide insertions. CVID subjects shared fewer TCRbeta clones than healthy controls did.

Sequenced: peripheral blood mononuclear cells. V and J are TRBV30 and TRBJ1-6; no definite D call. The clonotype was recovered from a person aged 18 to 70 in good health. The covered CDR3 bases are TGTGCCTGGAGGAGCAGGTGGGATAATTCACCC. It translates to CAWRSRWDNSP. The complete CDR3 sequence is CAWRSRWDNSPLHF.